Listed below are T cell receptor beta chains from one sample, sequenced in a study of CD8+CD57+ T cells in acquired aplastic anemia. TCRdb re-analysed the reads in MiXCR, keeping a single row per CDR3 protein. The data hold roughly 260,000 distinct CDR3 sequences, with more than 40% observed a single time. Material for sequencing was sorted CD4+, CD8+, or CD8+CD57+ T cells (not recorded which) from PBMCs. Receptors originate from a human donor with aplastic anemia. CDR3s include the opening cysteine and the closing phenylalanine or tryptophan. D genes are given only for firm matches. Clone size, where shown, is once, few, many, or a class for clones that have expanded.

>TRBV28|TRBD2|NA|TRBJ2-5
TGTGCCAGCATGCAGGGGACTAGCGGAGTGGTCCACCAAGAGACCCAGTACTTC
CASMQGTSGVVHQETQYF
>TRBV10-3|TRBD2|many|TRBJ2-3
TGTGCCATCAGTGAAGAGCGGGGGTCCACAGATACGCAGTATTTT
CAISEERGSTDTQYF
>TRBV19|NA|many|TRBJ1-1
TGTGCCAGTAGTATCAGTCAGGGGCCGGGCACTGAAGCTTTCTTT
CASSISQGPGTEAFF
>TRBV7-2|NA|NA|TRBJ1-5
TGTGCCAGCAGCTTAGCAGGCAGGACAGATCAGCCCCAGCATTTT
CASSLAGRTDQPQHF
>TRBV11-1|NA|many|TRBJ1-1
TGTGCCAGCAGCAATGAAGTTGTAGCTTTCTTT
CASSNEVVAFF
>TRBV19|NA|NA|TRBJ1-2
TGTGCCAGTAGTATACACTATGGCTACACCTTC
CASSIHYGYTF
>TRBV20-1|NA|many|TRBJ2-7
TGCAGCGTAAAGGGCACTAGTAACGACTGGCGTACCTCCTACGAGCAGTACTTC
CSVKGTSNDWRTSYEQYF
>TRBV10-2|NA|few|TRBJ2-2
TGCGCCAGCAGCGCCACAGGAGACACCGGGGAGCTGTTTTTT
CASSATGDTGELFF
>TRBV30|NA|NA|TRBJ2-3
TGTGCCTGGAGTGCAACAGAGCGAGGCACAGATACGCAGTATTTT
CAWSATERGTDTQYF
>TRBV9|TRBD2|many|TRBJ2-5
TGTGCCAGCAGCAATGGGACTAACAATCAAGAGACCCAGTACTTC
CASSNGTNNQETQYF
>TRBV7-2|TRBD2|NA|TRBJ2-1
TGTGCCAGCAGCTTAGCGCCTCCGGGACTAGCGGGGAGAAATGAGCAGTTCTTC
CASSLAPPGLAGRNEQFF
>TRBV20-1|TRBD2|once|TRBJ2-7
TGCAGTGCCCCAGAGCTAGCGGGAGGGGATATCTACGAGCAGTACTTC
CSAPELAGGDIYEQYF
>TRBV11-1|NA|once|TRBJ2-7
TGTGCCAGCAGCATAGCACTAGCTTGGGAGCAGTACTTC
CASSIALAWEQYF
>TRBV7-9|TRBD2|NA|TRBJ2-5
TGTGCCAGCTCCACTAGCGGGATTCAGGAGACCCAGTACTTC
CASSTSGIQETQYF
>TRBV20-1|NA|many|TRBJ1-1
TGCAGTGCTAGGGAACAGGGAGGGACTGAAGCTTTCTTT
CSAREQGGTEAFF
>TRBV7-8|NA|NA|TRBJ1-5
TGTGCCAGCAGCTTGGGGGGGCTACTAAACAATCAGCCCCAGCATTTT
CASSLGGLLNNQPQHF
>TRBV9|TRBD1|NA|TRBJ1-5
TGTGCCAGCAGCGTAGGAGGGCAGGGGGATCAGCCCCAGCATTTT
CASSVGGQGDQPQHF
>TRBV19|NA|few|TRBJ2-7
TGCGCCAGCAGCTTGGGAACCTACGAGCAGTACTTC
CASSLGTYEQYF
>TRBV30|NA|NA|TRBJ1-1
TGTGCCTGGAGTGTGGGAGGCCACACTGAAGCTTTCTTT
CAWSVGGHTEAFF
>TRBV7-3|NA|NA|TRBJ2-5
TGTGCCAGCAGCTCCCTCCTCCCAGCTGCACAAGAGACCCAGTACTTC
CASSSLLPAAQETQYF
>TRBV7-8|TRBD2|many|TRBJ2-7
TGTGCCAGCAGCTTAGAGGCTAGCGGATTCTCAGAACCATACGAGCAGTACTTC
CASSLEASGFSEPYEQYF
>TRBV7-8|TRBD2|NA|TRBJ2-3
TGTGCCAGCAGCTTAGGAGCGGGGGGGCCGCCTGGCACAGATACGCAGTATTTT
CASSLGAGGPPGTDTQYF
>TRBV29-1|NA|few|TRBJ2-2
TGCAGCGTGAAGCCGGGACAGAACACCGGGGAGCTGTTTTTT
CSVKPGQNTGELFF
>TRBV27|TRBD2|few|TRBJ2-7
TGTGCCAGCAGTTTATATGGGCTAGCGGGTTCCTACGAGCAGTACTTC
CASSLYGLAGSYEQYF
>TRBV2|NA|once|TRBJ2-3
TGTGCCAGCGCCCCCAATGGCGATACGCAGTATTTT
CASAPNGDTQYF
>TRBV10-3|NA|NA|TRBJ1-1
TGTGCCATCAGTGACAGGCGTACGGGAGCTTTCTTT
CAISDRRTGAFF
>TRBV19|NA|NA|TRBJ2-2
TGTGCCAGTAGAGGACTCTTCACCGGGGAGCTGTTTTTT
CASRGLFTGELFF
>TRBV7-9|NA|many|TRBJ2-1
TGTGCCAGCAGCTTAGGTAGCGATGAGCAGTTCTTC
CASSLGSDEQFF
>TRBV4-2|NA|NA|TRBJ2-3
TGTGCCAGCAGCCAAGATCTAGGGGGGTGGTTTAGCACAGATACGCAGTATTTT
CASSQDLGGWFSTDTQYF
>TRBV7-9|NA|many|TRBJ2-1
TGTGCCAGCAGCTTAGGGGACTCCAAGGGGGAGCAGTTCTTC
CASSLGDSKGEQFF
>TRBV7-9|TRBD2|many|TRBJ2-3
TGTGCCAGCAGCTTAGGGCTAGCGGGGCGCACAGATACGCAGTATTTT
CASSLGLAGRTDTQYF
>TRBV7-9|TRBD2|NA|TRBJ2-1
TGTGCCAGCAGCTTGCCGGGACTAGCGGGAGTAATGTCCTACAATGAGCAGTTCTTC
CASSLPGLAGVMSYNEQFF
>TRBV6-5|TRBD1|many|TRBJ2-3
TGTGCCAGCAGTTACCGAGCCGGGACAGGGTCAGATACGCAGTATTTT
CASSYRAGTGSDTQYF
>TRBV7-9|NA|once|TRBJ2-7
TGTGCCAGCAGCACCAGGGACCGAAGCTACGAGCAGTACTTC
CASSTRDRSYEQYF
>TRBV5-6|NA|many|TRBJ1-3
TGTGCCAGCAGCTTCGCACCTTCGGACGTTGGAAACACCATATATTTT
CASSFAPSDVGNTIYF